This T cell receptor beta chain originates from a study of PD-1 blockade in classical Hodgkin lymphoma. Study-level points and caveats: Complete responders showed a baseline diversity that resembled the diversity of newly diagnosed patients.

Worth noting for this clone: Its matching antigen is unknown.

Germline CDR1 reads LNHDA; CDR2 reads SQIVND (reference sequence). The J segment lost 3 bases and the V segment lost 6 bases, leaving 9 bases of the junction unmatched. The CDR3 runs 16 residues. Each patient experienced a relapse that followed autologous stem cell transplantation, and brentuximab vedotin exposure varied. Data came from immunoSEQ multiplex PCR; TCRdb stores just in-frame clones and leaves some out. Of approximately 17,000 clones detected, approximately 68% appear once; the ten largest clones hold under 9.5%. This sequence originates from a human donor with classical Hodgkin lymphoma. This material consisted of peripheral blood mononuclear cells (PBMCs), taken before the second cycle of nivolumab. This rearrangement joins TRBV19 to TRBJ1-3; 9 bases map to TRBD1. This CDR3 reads CASRAGTGSIGNTIYF. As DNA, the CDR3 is TGTGCCAGTAGGGCGGGGACAGGGTCCATTGGAAACACCATATATTTT.